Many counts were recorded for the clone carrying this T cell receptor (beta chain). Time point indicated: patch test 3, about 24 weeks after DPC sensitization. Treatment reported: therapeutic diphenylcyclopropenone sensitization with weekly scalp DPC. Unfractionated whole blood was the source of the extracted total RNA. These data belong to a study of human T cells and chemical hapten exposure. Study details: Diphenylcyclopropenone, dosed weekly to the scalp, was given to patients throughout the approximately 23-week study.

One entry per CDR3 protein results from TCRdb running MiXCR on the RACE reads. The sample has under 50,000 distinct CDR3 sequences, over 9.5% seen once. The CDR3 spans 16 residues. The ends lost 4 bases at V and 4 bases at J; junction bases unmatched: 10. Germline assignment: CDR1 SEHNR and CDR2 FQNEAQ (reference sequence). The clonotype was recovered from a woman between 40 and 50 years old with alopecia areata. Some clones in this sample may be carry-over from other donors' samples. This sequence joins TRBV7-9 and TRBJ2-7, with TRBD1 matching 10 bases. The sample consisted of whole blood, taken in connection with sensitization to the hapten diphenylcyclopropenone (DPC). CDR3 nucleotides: TGTGCCAGCAGCTCACTGGGACAGGGGTTCATTTACGAGCAGTACTTC. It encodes CASSSLGQGFIYEQYF. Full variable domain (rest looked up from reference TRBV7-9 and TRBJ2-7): DTGVSQNPRHKITKRGQNVTFRCDPISEHNRLYWYRQTLGQGPEFLTYFQNEAQLEKSRLLSDRFSAERPKGSFSTLEIQRTEQGDSAMYLCASSSLGQGFIYEQYFGPGTRLTVT.